Each of the 28 T cell receptor beta chains below was sequenced from the same sample in a study of T cell responses to AZD1222 COVID-19 vaccine. Sequencing used immunoSEQ multiplex PCR; TCRdb keeps in-frame clones, though not all of them. The table shows approximately 260,000 clones, with approximately 93% occurring only once. Sequencing used peripheral blood, obtained on day 0 of AZD1222 vaccination. Receptors were obtained from an adult in good health.

The chain employs TRBV24-1 and TRBJ2-2; D perhaps matches TRBD1 (6 bases). The V gene's germline CDR1 is KGHDR and CDR2 SFDVKD. The CDR3 extends over 15 amino acids. V was clipped by 1 base and J by 7 bases, with 12 bases between them. The CDR3 reads CATSDFRGPGGELFF. The CDR3, as DNA: TGTGCCACCAGTGATTTCAGGGGACCCGGCGGGGAGCTGTTTTTT.

This chain connects TRBV7-9 to TRBJ1-1, with TRBD1 matching over 7 bases. The junction had 13 bases not matched to a gene; V was cut back by 3 bases and J by 3 bases. The CDR3 has 17 residues. Germline CDR1 is SEHNR and CDR2 is FQNEAQ (reference sequence). CDR3 nucleotides: TGTGCCAGCAGCTTGGGGAGGACAGGAAGTCCGGACACTGAAGCTTTCTTT. Residues: CASSLGRTGSPDTEAFF.

This CDR3 reads CASSTDRQGAHYGYTF. CDR3 DNA sequence: TGTGCCAGCAGTACTGACCGACAGGGGGCTCACTATGGCTACACCTTC. V gene TRBV28 combines with J gene TRBJ1-2; 10 bases are a match to TRBD1. CDR1 MDHEN and CDR2 SYDVKM come from the germline V gene. After removal of 5 bases from V and 3 bases from J, the junction contained 9 bases not matched to a gene. The CDR3 totals 16 residues.

The DNA for the CDR3 is TGCGCCAGCAGCTCCGGACAGGGGGCTGAAGCTTTCTTT. Translation gives CASSSGQGAEAFF. The chain carries TRBV5-1 and TRBJ1-1, with 10 bases identical to TRBD1. V gave up 3 bases and J gave up 6 bases; unmatched junction bases: 2. This CDR3 spans 13 amino acids. The V gene's germline CDR1 is SGHRS and CDR2 YFSETQ.

The V call is TRBV5-1, the J call TRBJ2-2; D is perhaps TRBD2 (6 bases). The CDR3 length is 14 residues. Trimming took 2 bases from V and 5 from J, leaving 10 bases between them. The germline CDR1 and CDR2 sequences are SGHRS and YFSETQ. The CDR3 spells CASSLGSGTGELFF. CDR3 nucleotides: TGCGCCAGCAGCTTAGGGAGCGGGACCGGGGAGCTGTTTTTT.

The chain recombines TRBV2 with TRBJ2-1; D tentatively fits TRBD1 or TRBD2 (5 bases each). The CDR3 spans 15 residues. Looked up from germline, CDR1 is SNHLY and CDR2 is FYNNEI. V was pared by 4 bases and J by 7 bases, with 17 bases between. The CDR3 sequence is CASSVPVGPRNEQFF. CDR3 in DNA: TGTGCCAGCAGTGTACCGGTGGGACCGAGAAATGAGCAGTTCTTC.

The CDR3 DNA reads TGTGCCAGCAGCTTGCCATCGAGCGGGGGGCCACACAATGAGCAGTTCTTC. Translation: CASSLPSSGGPHNEQFF. The V and J genes are TRBV7-9 and TRBJ2-1; 9 nucleotides match TRBD2. Looked up from germline, CDR1 is SEHNR and CDR2 is FQNEAQ (reference sequence). CDR3 length: 17 residues. Germline trimming cut 3 bases from V and 5 bases from J; bases unmatched to any gene: 11.

The count of this clone is one. V and J are TRBV6-5 and TRBJ2-1; 10 positions match TRBD2. V shed 0 bases, J shed 9 bases, and the junction held 2 bases outside the gene matches. CDR3 length: 14 amino acids. The germline CDR1 and CDR2 sequences are MNHEY and SVGAGI. The CDR3 DNA is TGTGCCAGCAGTTACTCAGCGGGAGGGGTTGAGCAGTTCTTC. Protein: CASSYSAGGVEQFF.

The chain is built from TRBV5-1 and TRBJ2-1; weak D call: TRBD2 (5 bases). The CDR3 spans 13 residues. Trimming took off 0 bases at V and 6 bases at J, with 7 bases between the two ends. The germline V gene has CDR1 SGHRS and CDR2 YFSETQ. The DNA of the CDR3 is TGCGCCAGCAGCTTGGGGGAGACCAATGAGCAGTTCTTC. This codes for CASSLGETNEQFF.

This clone was seen just once. This chain links TRBV27 with TRBJ2-7, with a possible D match to TRBD1 (6 bases). V was trimmed by 4 bases and J by 5 bases, leaving 15 bases between them. Germline values: CDR1 MNHEY, CDR2 SMNVEV (reference sequence). This CDR3 spans 14 amino acids. DNA for the CDR3: TGTGCCAGCAGTTCCAGGACAGTCAAAGACGAGCAGTACTTC. This encodes CASSSRTVKDEQYF.

This clone was seen only once. The V gene is TRBV9, the J gene TRBJ2-3, with D hard to call. The germline V and J ends were trimmed by 4 bases and 6 bases, with 12 bases remaining between them. Germline V gives CDR1 SGDLS, CDR2 YYNGEE. The CDR3 is 13 amino acids. CDR3 nucleotide sequence: TGTGCCAGCAGCCCCCATTCTTTGGATACGCAGTATTTT. Translation gives CASSPHSLDTQYF.

V is TRBV5-1 and J is TRBJ2-1, with 10 bases lining up with TRBD2. J was trimmed by 2 bases and V by 3 bases; bases with no gene match: 5. Germline-derived CDR1 and CDR2 are SGHRS and YFSETQ. CDR3 length: 16 residues. This CDR3 reads CASSSNSGGAYNEQFF. Written as DNA, the CDR3 is TGCGCCAGCAGCTCAAACAGCGGGGGGGCCTACAATGAGCAGTTCTTC.

This chain connects TRBV12-3 or TRBV12-4 to TRBJ2-7; 7 bases line up with TRBD2. The J segment lost 2 bases and the V segment lost 10 bases, leaving 5 bases of the junction unmatched. CDR3 length equals 12 residues. CDR3 sequence: CATGGTPYEQYF. The CDR3 nucleotides are TGTGCCACCGGGGGGACCCCCTACGAGCAGTACTTC.

The chain recombines TRBV2 with TRBJ1-6; D uncertain. The CDR3 loop spans 15 amino acids. Germline V lookup: CDR1 SNHLY, CDR2 FYNNEI. V lost 6 bases and J lost 10, with 19 bases in between. CDR3 sequence: CASSPRPQYNSPLHF. The DNA of the CDR3 is TGTGCCAGCAGCCCCCGACCCCAATACAACTCACCCCTCCACTTT.

V usage is TRBV4-1 and J usage is TRBJ2-2; 10 bases agree with TRBD1. This CDR3 is built from 16 residues. The J segment lost 4 bases and the V segment lost 1 base, leaving 3 bases of the junction unmatched. CDR1 and CDR2 (germline): MGHRA, YSYEKL. CDR3 residues: CASSQGRQGATGELFF. The CDR3 DNA reads TGCGCCAGCAGCCAAGGGCGACAGGGGGCCACCGGGGAGCTGTTTTTT.

The chain has TRBV4-2 and TRBJ1-2; D gene ambiguous. In germline, CDR1 is LGHNA, CDR2 YNFKEQ. The CDR3 covers 16 residues. The ends were cut back, 1 base at V and 5 bases at J, with 17 bases in the middle. The chain's CDR3 is CASSQVSILGLYGYTF. CDR3 DNA: TGTGCCAGCAGCCAAGTGAGCATACTCGGACTATATGGCTACACCTTC.

CDR3 nucleotides: TGTGCCAGCAGCCCCACAAAATCTGGAAACACCATATATTTT. It is translated as CASSPTKSGNTIYF. The chain couples TRBV9 to TRBJ1-3; D remains unclear. Germline V gene data show CDR1 as SGDLS and CDR2 as YYNGEE. V lost 4 bases and J 1 base, leaving 9 bases between the germline ends. The CDR3 is 14 residues long.

The J gene is TRBJ1-2, the V gene TRBV6-5; 8 nucleotides agree with TRBD1. Germline V gene sequence: CDR1 MNHEY, CDR2 SVGAGI. This CDR3 has 14 residues. Losses at the gene ends were 7 bases for V and 3 bases for J; bases not matched to a gene: 7. Here the CDR3 DNA reads TGTGCCAGCAAACCGACAGGGGACTACTATGGCTACACCTTC. This gives the protein CASKPTGDYYGYTF.

The DNA for the CDR3 is TGTGCCACCAGTGATTCGTCCCGGGACAGCCGCCCGAGGGGAAACACCATATATTTT. Amino acid sequence: CATSDSSRDSRPRGNTIYF. The rearrangement joins TRBV24-1 to TRBJ1-3; 7 bases map to TRBD1. The V segment lost 2 bases and the J segment 4 bases; nucleotides outside the gene matches: 16. This CDR3 region has 19 residues. Germline V gives CDR1 KGHDR, CDR2 SFDVKD.

The chain couples TRBV6-5 to TRBJ1-4, with a weak D call TRBD1 (5 bases). V lost 2 bases and J lost 8, with 18 bases in between. CDR3 length equals 16 residues. Germline lookup yields CDR1 MNHEY and CDR2 SVGAGI. The CDR3 coding sequence is TGTGCCAGCAGTTACGACAGTAACCTACGTGGGGAAAAACTGTTTTTT. It encodes CASSYDSNLRGEKLFF.

The V call is TRBV15, the J call TRBJ2-1, with D uncertain. Germline V CDR1 and CDR2: LNHNV, YYDKDF (reference sequence). Trimming took 3 bases from V and 3 from J, leaving 15 bases between them. This CDR3 region has 16 residues. CDR3 in amino acids: CATSSRIASHYNEQFF. Written as DNA, the CDR3 is TGTGCCACCAGCAGTAGGATAGCATCTCACTACAATGAGCAGTTCTTC.

This sequence joins TRBV5-1 and TRBJ2-3; D is undetermined. V lost 2 bases and J 2 bases, leaving 6 bases between the germline ends. Germline CDR1 is SGHRS and CDR2 is YFSETQ. This CDR3 spans 13 amino acids. The CDR3, as DNA: TGCGCCAGCAGCTTCGACCACACAGATACGCAGTATTTT. Translating it yields CASSFDHTDTQYF.

This chain connects TRBV18 to TRBJ2-1; TRBD2 agrees at 14 bases. Germline trimming cut 2 bases from V and 0 bases from J; bases unmatched to any gene: 6. The CDR3 extends over 19 amino acids. Germline-derived CDR1 and CDR2 are KGHSH and LQKENI. The CDR3 coding sequence is TGTGCCAGCTCACCAGTTGGGACTAGCGGGGGACACTCCTACAATGAGCAGTTCTTC. It yields the protein CASSPVGTSGGHSYNEQFF.

V is TRBV21-1 and J is TRBJ2-1; the table names TRBD2, a call not compared with the DNA. TRBV21-1 is assigned pseudogene status. The CDR3 is 18 amino acids. The CDR3 spells CASSPAALWASTYNEQFF. The DNA of the CDR3 is TGTGCCAGCAGCCCCGCGGCGCTTTGGGCTAGCACCTACAATGAGCAGTTCTTC.

V gene TRBV6-4 combines with J gene TRBJ2-6; D is uncertain. The V end was cut by 0 bases, the J end by 0 bases, with 6 bases between. CDR3 length: 16 residues. Germline V lookup: CDR1 MRHNA, CDR2 SNTAGT. CDR3: CASSDSRISGANVLTF. The CDR3 DNA reads TGTGCCAGCAGTGACTCGAGGATCTCTGGGGCCAACGTCCTGACTTTC.

The V gene is TRBV2, the J gene TRBJ1-5, with 9 bases identical to TRBD1. The CDR3 consists of 14 residues. Germline trimming cut 3 bases from V and 5 bases from J; bases unmatched to any gene: 2. Germline assignment: CDR1 SNHLY and CDR2 FYNNEI. This chain's CDR3 is CASSDGTGHQPQHF. Written as DNA, the CDR3 is TGTGCCAGCAGTGACGGGACAGGGCATCAGCCCCAGCATTTT. Full variable domain (missing parts from reference TRBV2 and TRBJ1-5): EPEVTQTPSHQVTQMGQEVILRCVPISNHLYFYWYRQILGQKVEFLVSFYNNEISEKSEIFDDQFSVERPDGSNFTLKIRSTKLEDSAMYFCASSDGTGHQPQHFGDGTRLSIL.

The chain uses TRBV28 and TRBJ1-2; D possibly corresponds to TRBD1 (6 bases). The CDR3 is made up of 16 amino acids. Germline V lookup: CDR1 MDHEN, CDR2 SYDVKM. Trimming removed 4 bases at V and 8 bases at J, with 23 bases between. The CDR3 loop reads CASSSEIRTDSWGYTF. CDR3 DNA: TGTGCCAGCAGTTCGGAGATTCGGACAGACTCCTGGGGCTACACCTTC.

This rearrangement joins TRBV6-5 to TRBJ2-7; D is unclear. The V gene lost 4 bases and the J gene lost 2 bases, with 6 bases spanning the gap. The germline gives CDR1 MNHEY, CDR2 SVGAGI. The CDR3 has 12 residues. The CDR3: CASSSGPYEQYF. CDR3 DNA sequence: TGTGCCAGCAGTTCGGGTCCCTACGAGCAGTACTTC.